A single sample is the source of the 25 T cell receptor beta chains below, sequenced in a study of PD-L1 blockade in urothelial cancer. Produced via immunoSEQ multiplex PCR; TCRdb's table is partial and in-frame only. This table holds roughly 32,000 clones, 75% to 85% found once. The sequencing used PBMCs, collected around atezolizumab (anti-PD-L1) treatment. The receptors here all came from a man aged 55 to 70 with urothelial cancer.

J is TRBJ1-2 and V is TRBV6-5, with D tentatively TRBD1 (5 bases). The CDR3 has 12 amino acids. V gave up 6 bases and J gave up 8 bases, with 13 bases separating them. Germline values: CDR1 MNHEY, CDR2 SVGAGI. CDR3 nucleotide sequence: TGTGCCAGCAGAAGGACGGGGGAAGGCTACACCTTC. Its protein is CASRRTGEGYTF.

The V and J genes are TRBV10-3 and TRBJ2-1, with TRBD2 matching over 14 bases. Per the germline V gene, CDR1 is ENHRY and CDR2 is SYGVKD. The CDR3 loop spans 15 amino acids. The trim removed 6 bases at V and 7 bases at J, leaving 5 bases unmatched. CDR3 sequence: CAIRMTSGGANEQFF. CDR3 DNA: TGTGCCATCAGGATGACTAGCGGGGGGGCGAATGAGCAGTTCTTC.

The chain links TRBV12-5 to TRBJ2-3, with D unresolved. V was shortened by 3 bases and J by 5 bases, with 9 bases between the two germline ends. Germline V lookup: CDR1 LGHNT, CDR2 FRNRAP. This CDR3 is 13 amino acids long. As DNA, the CDR3 is TGTGCTAGTGGTTTTTCTTCAGGAGATACGCAGTATTTT. Protein: CASGFSSGDTQYF.

As concerns this clone: At one boundary the junction diverges from the germline segment, which might be a read error. The chain recombines TRBV15 with TRBJ1-4; TRBD1 is a possible D gene (6 bases). Germline values: CDR1 LNHNV, CDR2 YYDKDF (reference sequence). CDR3 length: 16 amino acids. CDR3 DNA sequence: TGTGCCACCAGCAGAGATTGGGGACAAATTAATGAAAACCTGTTTTTT. Protein product: CATSRDWGQINENLFF. The complete variable domain, with remaining parts taken from reference TRBV15 and TRBJ1-4, reads DAMVIQNPRYQVTQFGKPVTLSCSQTLNHNVMYWYQQKSSQAPKLLFHYYDKDFNNEADTPDNFQSRRPNTSFCFLDIRSPGLGDTAMYLCATSRDWGQINENLFFGSGTQLSVL.

The sample holds one count of this clone. The chain recombines TRBV11-2 with TRBJ2-5; unclear D gene. The CDR3 sequence is 14 residues long. Trimming removed 2 bases at V and 4 bases at J, with 11 bases between. CDR1 SGHAT and CDR2 FQNNGV come from the germline V gene. Here the CDR3 DNA reads TGTGCCAGCAGCTTAACTGGAACGGGAGAGACCCAGTACTTC. The encoded protein is CASSLTGTGETQYF. Complete variable domain (other parts from reference TRBV11-2 and TRBJ2-5): EAGVAQSPRYKIIEKRQSVAFWCNPISGHATLYWYQQILGQGPKLLIQFQNNGVVDDSQLPKDRFSAERLKGVDSTLKIQPAKLEDSAVYLCASSLTGTGETQYFGPGTRLLVL.

The rearrangement links TRBV7-8 to TRBJ1-5; D is unresolved. The CDR3 runs to 15 residues. V lost 5 bases, J lost 3 bases, and 14 bases lay in between. Germline CDR1 reads SGHVS; CDR2 reads FQNEAQ. CDR3 amino acids: CASSPQMGVNQPQHF. The CDR3 DNA sequence: TGTGCCAGCAGCCCGCAGATGGGAGTCAATCAGCCCCAGCATTTT.

The chain joins TRBV2 to TRBJ1-2; the match to TRBD1 covers 9 bases. With V trimmed by 7 bases and J by 7 bases, 7 bases remained unmatched. The CDR3 is 13 residues long. Germline-derived CDR1 and CDR2 are SNHLY and FYNNEI. In DNA, the CDR3 is TGTGCCAGCAACCTCAGACAGGGGGTTGGCTACACCTTC. Translating gives CASNLRQGVGYTF.

This clone was detected only a few times. The chain uses TRBV9 and TRBJ2-1, with D unresolved. CDR1 is SGDLS and CDR2 is YYNGEE in the germline V gene. The CDR3 consists of 16 residues. V lost 0 bases and J 3 bases, leaving 13 bases between the germline ends. CDR3 DNA: TGTGCCAGCAGCGTAGCTCCCCGGGTAGACTACAATGAGCAGTTCTTC. Its protein product is CASSVAPRVDYNEQFF.

V gene TRBV5-1 combines with J gene TRBJ2-3, with D perhaps matching TRBD1 (5 bases). Trimming took off 1 base at V and 1 base at J, with 13 bases between the two ends. Germline loops: CDR1 SGHRS, CDR2 YFSETQ. CDR3 length: 16 amino acids. CDR3 residues: CASSLNVRAGTDTQYF. CDR3 coding DNA: TGCGCCAGCAGCTTGAATGTCAGGGCTGGCACAGATACGCAGTATTTT.

The J gene is TRBJ2-3, the V gene TRBV18; TRBD2 matches 9 bases. From germline, CDR1 is KGHSH and CDR2 LQKENI. Trimming cost V 5 bases and J 2 bases; bases outside gene matches: 8. The CDR3 has 16 amino acids. CDR3 bases: TGTGCCAGCTCAGGGGATAGCGGGGGCTTCACAGATACGCAGTATTTT. Translated: CASSGDSGGFTDTQYF.

The V and J genes are TRBV10-2 and TRBJ1-4; D perhaps matches TRBD1 (5 bases). The CDR3 length is 14 residues. Trimming pared 7 bases from V and 8 bases from J, leaving 17 bases between. Germline V CDR1 and CDR2: WSHSY, SAAADI. DNA of the CDR3: TGCGCCAGCAACCCGGACTGGGAGGGGGAAAAACTGTTTTTT. Translation gives CASNPDWEGEKLFF.

The V and J genes are TRBV2 and TRBJ1-6; TRBD1 might be the D (5 bases). CDR1 and CDR2 (germline): SNHLY, FYNNEI. V lost 6 bases and J 2 bases, leaving 14 bases between the germline ends. The CDR3 length is 16 residues. The CDR3 is CASRNYPTAYNSPLHF. CDR3 DNA sequence: TGTGCCAGCAGAAACTACCCGACAGCCTATAATTCACCCCTCCACTTT. The entire variable domain, with the rest obtained from reference TRBV2 and TRBJ1-6, is as follows: EPEVTQTPSHQVTQMGQEVILRCVPISNHLYFYWYRQILGQKVEFLVSFYNNEISEKSEIFDDQFSVERPDGSNFTLKIRSTKLEDSAMYFCASRNYPTAYNSPLHFGNGTRLTVT.

Only one count was recorded for this clone. The rearrangement uses TRBV9 and TRBJ1-4, with a tentative D call TRBD1 (5 bases). The V gene lost 0 bases and the J gene lost 5 bases, with 11 bases spanning the gap. The germline CDR1 and CDR2 sequences are SGDLS and YYNGEE. The CDR3 covers 15 residues. DNA of the CDR3: TGTGCCAGCAGCGTAGAGGCAGGGCAGAATGAAAAACTGTTTTTT. Protein product: CASSVEAGQNEKLFF.

The rearrangement uses TRBV19 and TRBJ2-7, with 11 positions matching TRBD1. The V segment lost 4 bases and the J segment 4 bases; nucleotides outside the gene matches: 12. The CDR3 extends over 17 amino acids. The germline CDR1 and CDR2 sequences are LNHDA and SQIVND (reference sequence). CDR3 bases: TGTGCCAGTAGTACCCCCAGGGGCCGGGACAGGGGGTACGAGCAGTACTTC. This gives the protein CASSTPRGRDRGYEQYF. The full variable domain, with the rest looked up from reference TRBV19 and TRBJ2-7, is DGGITQSPKYLFRKEGQNVTLSCEQNLNHDAMYWYRQDPGQGLRLIYYSQIVNDFQKGDIAEGYSVSREKKESFPLTVTSAQKNPTAFYLCASSTPRGRDRGYEQYFGPGTRLTVT.

The rearrangement links TRBV5-1 to TRBJ2-5, with 11 bases identical to TRBD2. Trimming cost V 5 bases and J 5 bases; bases outside gene matches: 8. The CDR3 runs 15 residues. CDR1 and CDR2 (germline): SGHRS, YFSETQ. The CDR3 region has the DNA TGCGCCAGCAGTCTTAGCGGGGGGGCTTGGGAGACCCAGTACTTC. It specifies CASSLSGGAWETQYF.

This clone occurred once. The V gene is TRBV6-5, the J gene TRBJ1-3; D gene ambiguous. V dropped 7 bases and J dropped 4 bases, with 11 bases sitting between them. This CDR3 contains 13 residues. Germline V CDR1 and CDR2: MNHEY, SVGAGI. CDR3 in DNA: TGTGCCAGCATGGAGGCGCGGGGAAACACCATATATTTT. It specifies CASMEARGNTIYF.

The chain links TRBV10-3 to TRBJ2-1, with no clear D. CDR1 is ENHRY, CDR2 SYGVKD, per germline. CDR3 length: 14 amino acids. Trimming took 2 bases from V and 1 from J, leaving 6 bases between them. CDR3 sequence (DNA): TGTGCCATCAGTGAGCGCGTTTCCTACAATGAGCAGTTCTTC. Translation gives CAISERVSYNEQFF.

CDR3 DNA sequence: TGCGCCAGCAGCGTCAACTCACAGGGGGCAGGCTATGGCTACACCTTC. Residues: CASSVNSQGAGYGYTF. The chain carries TRBV5-1 and TRBJ1-2; 9 bases line up with TRBD1. J gave up 4 bases and V 4 bases, and 11 bases lay outside the gene matches. Germline V CDR1 and CDR2: SGHRS, YFSETQ. The CDR3 length is 16 residues. The full variable domain, in which reference TRBV5-1 and TRBJ1-2 provide the parts outside the CDR3, is KAGVTQTPRYLIKTRGQQVTLSCSPISGHRSVSWYQQTPGQGLQFLFEYFSETQRNKGNFPGRFSGRQFSNSRSEMNVSTLELGDSALYLCASSVNSQGAGYGYTFGSGTRLTVV.

The CDR3 loop is CASSLATGGQQYF. The CDR3, as DNA: TGTGCCAGCAGCTTAGCCACAGGGGGTCAGCAGTACTTC. V is TRBV7-9 and J is TRBJ2-7; 8 bases are shared with TRBD1. The V segment lost 0 bases and the J segment 8 bases; nucleotides outside the gene matches: 3. The germline CDR1 and CDR2 sequences are SEHNR and FQNEAQ (reference sequence). The CDR3 length is 13 residues. The whole variable domain, remainder taken from reference TRBV7-9 and TRBJ2-7, is DTGVSQNPRHKITKRGQNVTFRCDPISEHNRLYWYRQTLGQGPEFLTYFQNEAQLEKSRLLSDRFSAERPKGSFSTLEIQRTEQGDSAMYLCASSLATGGQQYFGPGTRLTVT.

The chain employs TRBV5-1 and TRBJ2-1, with TRBD2 matching 7 bases. CDR1 SGHRS and CDR2 YFSETQ come from the germline V gene. V trimming: 4 bases; J trimming: 7 bases; junction bases outside the gene matches: 11. CDR3 length: 15 residues. The CDR3 is CASSLDWGGWNEQFF. DNA for the CDR3: TGCGCCAGCAGCCTTGACTGGGGGGGTTGGAATGAGCAGTTCTTC.

This chain links TRBV9 with TRBJ2-2; 7 bases are a match to TRBD1. Germline V lookup: CDR1 SGDLS, CDR2 YYNGEE. The CDR3 has 15 residues. The ends lost 0 bases at V and 4 bases at J; junction bases unmatched: 3. CDR3 in DNA: TGTGCCAGCAGCGTAGGGACAGGCGTCACCGGGGAGCTGTTTTTT. It is translated as CASSVGTGVTGELFF. Variable domain in full (rest from reference TRBV9 and TRBJ2-2): DSGVTQTPKHLITATGQRVTLRCSPRSGDLSVYWYQQSLDQGLQFLIQYYNGEERAKGNILERFSAQQFPDLHSELNLSSLELGDSALYFCASSVGTGVTGELFFGEGSRLTVL.

This rearrangement joins TRBV6-6 to TRBJ2-7, with TRBD1 matching over 7 bases. V lost 2 bases and J lost 2; bases outside the gene matches: 6. Germline CDR1 MNHNY, CDR2 SVGAGI (reference sequence). This CDR3 is built from 15 residues. CDR3 sequence (DNA): TGTGCCAGCAGTTACGCAGGGCAGGGGGCCTACGAGCAGTACTTC. Its protein product is CASSYAGQGAYEQYF.

V gene TRBV5-4 combines with J gene TRBJ2-5; D is undetermined. Between the trimmed V and J ends, which lost 0 bases and 4 bases, there was a span of 16 bases. CDR1 SGHNT and CDR2 YYREEE come from the germline V gene (reference sequence). This CDR3 has 16 amino acids. CDR3 protein: CASSLDLRLAVETQYF. DNA for the CDR3: TGTGCCAGCAGCTTGGACCTCAGGCTCGCCGTAGAGACCCAGTACTTC. The full variable domain, in which reference TRBV5-4 and TRBJ2-5 provide the parts outside the CDR3, is ETGVTQSPTHLIKTRGQQVTLRCSSQSGHNTVSWYQQALGQGPQFIFQYYREEENGRGNFPPRFSGLQFPNYSSELNVNALELDDSALYLCASSLDLRLAVETQYFGPGTRLLVL.

V usage is TRBV6-1 and J usage is TRBJ2-1, with a possible D match to TRBD1 (6 bases). V lost 4 bases, J lost 1 base, and 14 bases lay in between. In germline, CDR1 is MNHNS, CDR2 SASEGT. The CDR3 runs to 16 residues. This CDR3 is CASSGSTGKSYNEQFF. Written as DNA, the CDR3 is TGTGCCAGCAGTGGATCTACAGGGAAATCCTACAATGAGCAGTTCTTC.

The chain couples TRBV5-4 to TRBJ1-4; maybe TRBD1 (6 bases). The ends were cut back, 1 base at V and 8 bases at J, with 15 bases in the middle. The CDR3 is 15 amino acids. Germline lookup yields CDR1 SGHNT and CDR2 YYREEE (reference sequence). The CDR3 loop reads CASSLNGGGSEKLFF. CDR3 nucleotides: TGTGCCAGCAGCTTGAACGGGGGGGGCAGCGAAAAACTGTTTTTT.